This T cell receptor beta chain comes out of a study of T cells in Graves' hyperthyroidism and ophthalmopathy. Overall study findings and caveats: The blood repertoire included most of the expanded thyroid clonotypes above 0.001. Ophthalmopathy onset followed model prediction by a median roughly six months.

CDR3 length equals 18 residues. Germline V gene data show CDR1 as MNHEY and CDR2 as SMNVEV (reference sequence). The V gene end was trimmed by 0 bases and the J gene end by 2 bases; junction bases not matched to a gene: 10. A note on this clonotype: Its antigen is not identified.

Using less than 12 ml of fresh peripheral blood, PBMCs were prepared. Amplified TCR beta CDR3 regions came from RNA transcripts. The HTBI primer set was used in a first-round RT-PCR of the TCR CDR3. TCRdb passed the multiplex PCR reads through MiXCR, listing each CDR3 protein once. The sample has around 500,000 distinct CDR3 sequences, approximately 23% seen once. This clonotype was sampled from an older woman with Graves' ophthalmopathy. Sequencing was done on a sample of blood. The chain recombines TRBV27 with TRBJ2-3, with 8 nucleotides matching TRBD2. The CDR3 protein is CASSLSIPREVYTDTQYF. CDR3 sequence (DNA): TGTGCCAGCAGTTTATCGATACCGCGGGAGGTCTACACAGATACGCAGTATTTT.